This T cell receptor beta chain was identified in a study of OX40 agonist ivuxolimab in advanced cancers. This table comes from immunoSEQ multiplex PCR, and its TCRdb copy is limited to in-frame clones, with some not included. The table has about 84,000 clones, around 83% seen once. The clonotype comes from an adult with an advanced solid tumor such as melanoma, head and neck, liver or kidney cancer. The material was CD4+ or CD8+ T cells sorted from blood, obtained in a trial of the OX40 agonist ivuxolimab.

The CDR3 here is CASSPTRGEPEAFF. In nucleotides, the CDR3 is TGTGCCAGCTCACCAACACGAGGGGAGCCTGAAGCTTTCTTT. This rearrangement joins TRBV18 to TRBJ1-1; D might be TRBD1 (5 bases). Trimming removed 2 bases from V and 6 bases from J, with 13 bases in between. CDR3 length: 14 residues. Germline V gene data show CDR1 as KGHSH and CDR2 as LQKENI.